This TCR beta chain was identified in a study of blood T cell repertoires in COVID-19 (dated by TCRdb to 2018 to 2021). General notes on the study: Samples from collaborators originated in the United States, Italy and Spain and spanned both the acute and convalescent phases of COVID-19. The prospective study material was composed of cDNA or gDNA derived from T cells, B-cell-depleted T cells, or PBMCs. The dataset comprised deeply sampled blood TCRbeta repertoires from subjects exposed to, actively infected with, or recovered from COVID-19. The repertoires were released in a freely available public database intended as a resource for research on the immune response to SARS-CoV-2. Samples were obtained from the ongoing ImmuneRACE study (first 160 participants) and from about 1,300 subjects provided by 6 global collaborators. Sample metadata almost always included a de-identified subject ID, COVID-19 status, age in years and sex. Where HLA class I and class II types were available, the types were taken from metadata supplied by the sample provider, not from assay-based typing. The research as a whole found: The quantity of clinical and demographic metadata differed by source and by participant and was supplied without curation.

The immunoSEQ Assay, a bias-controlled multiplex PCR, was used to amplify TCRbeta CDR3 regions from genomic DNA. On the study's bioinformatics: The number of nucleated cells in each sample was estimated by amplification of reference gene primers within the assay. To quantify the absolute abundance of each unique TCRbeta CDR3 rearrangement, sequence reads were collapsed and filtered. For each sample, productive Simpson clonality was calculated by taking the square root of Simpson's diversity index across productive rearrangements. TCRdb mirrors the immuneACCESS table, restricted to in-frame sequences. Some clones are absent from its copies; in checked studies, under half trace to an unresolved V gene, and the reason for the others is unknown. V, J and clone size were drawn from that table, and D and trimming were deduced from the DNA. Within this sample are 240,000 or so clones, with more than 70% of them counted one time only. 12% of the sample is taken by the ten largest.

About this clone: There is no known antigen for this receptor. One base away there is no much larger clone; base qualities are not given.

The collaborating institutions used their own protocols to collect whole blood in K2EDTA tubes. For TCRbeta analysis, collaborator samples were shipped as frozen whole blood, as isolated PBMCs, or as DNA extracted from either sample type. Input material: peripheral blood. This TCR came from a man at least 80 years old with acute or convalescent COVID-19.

The CDR3 region reads CASRGQGSVGGYTF. The DNA reads as follows: TGTGCCAGTAGGGGACAGGGCTCGGTGGGAGGCTACACCTTC. The chain uses TRBV19 and TRBJ1-2, and 9 junction bases match TRBD1. The CDR3 spans 14 residues, from the cysteine through the phenylalanine. Only the CDR3 region is kept as DNA, spanning 42 bases read in frame from base 1. Here V drops 6 bases and J drops 8 bases, and the junction holds 10 bases not matched to any gene. From a lookup of the germline V gene (reference sequence), CDR1 and CDR2 are LNHDA and SQIVND.